These 10 T cell receptor beta chains came from one sample sequenced in a study of long-term antiretroviral therapy in people with HIV. Running of the v3.0 immunoSEQ assay took place at survey level. Profiling relied on immunoSEQ multiplex PCR, and the TCRdb table lists in-frame clones only, not all of them. Of about 21,000 clones listed, approximately 76% are singletons. Source: unsorted PBMCs, taken about 1.8 years before starting antiretroviral therapy. The source is a woman aged 40-49 years with HIV.

This clone was observed once. The chain couples TRBV4-1 to TRBJ2-7, with 9 bases that match TRBD2. This CDR3 is built from 14 residues. Trimming took 4 bases from V and 4 from J; bases not matched to a gene: 5. Germline V gene data show CDR1 as MGHRA and CDR2 as YSYEKL. For the CDR3, the DNA is TGCGCCAGCAGCCCTCTAGCGGGAAGGTACGAGCAGTACTTC. As protein: CASSPLAGRYEQYF.

The chain links TRBV4-1 to TRBJ1-1; D is undetermined. The CDR3 is 15 amino acids. The V end was cut by 3 bases, the J end by 7 bases, with 18 bases between. CDR1 is MGHRA and CDR2 is YSYEKL in the germline V gene. The CDR3 loop reads CASSQVNIRTLEAFF. The CDR3 coding sequence is TGCGCCAGCAGCCAGGTCAACATCCGAACCCTTGAAGCTTTCTTT.

The chain couples TRBV7-6 to TRBJ2-3, with D unclear. The V gene lost 4 bases and the J gene lost 4 bases, with 6 bases spanning the gap. CDR1 and CDR2 (germline): SGHVS, FNYEAQ. The CDR3 contains 12 residues. For the CDR3, the DNA is TGTGCCAGCAGCTATTGGGCAGATACGCAGTATTTT. This translates into CASSYWADTQYF.

The rearrangement links TRBV2 to TRBJ1-5; D is possibly TRBD1 (6 bases). Trimming took 7 bases from V and 2 from J, leaving 15 bases between them. Germline CDR1 reads SNHLY; CDR2 reads FYNNEI. The CDR3 totals 15 residues. The CDR3 loop is CASKTGTEGNQPQHF. The CDR3 region has the DNA TGTGCCAGCAAAACAGGGACGGAGGGCAATCAGCCCCAGCATTTT.

The V call is TRBV6-6, the J call TRBJ1-4; D may be TRBD1 (6 bases). Trimming took off 4 bases at V and 10 bases at J, with 13 bases between the two ends. This CDR3 contains 13 residues. In germline, CDR1 is MNHNY, CDR2 SVGAGI (reference sequence). CDR3 region: CASSLRTEGKLFF. CDR3 nucleotide sequence: TGTGCCAGCAGTTTAAGGACAGAGGGAAAACTGTTTTTT.

The chain joins TRBV7-6 to TRBJ1-5, with D perhaps matching TRBD1 (6 bases). Germline values: CDR1 SGHVS, CDR2 FNYEAQ. Trimming shortened V by 5 bases and J by 6 bases, and 17 bases separated the two germline ends. This CDR3 has 15 amino acids. The CDR3 nucleotides read TGTGCCAGCAGCGCCTCTCAGGGGTGGGGTCAGCCCCAGCATTTT. This sequence encodes CASSASQGWGQPQHF.

The CDR3 nucleotides read TGTGCCAGCAGCGTAGGAGTGTGGGAATTCAATGAGCAGTTCTTC. Amino acid sequence: CASSVGVWEFNEQFF. This chain links TRBV9 with TRBJ2-1; no clear D gene. V lost 0 bases, J lost 6 bases, and 13 bases lay in between. Germline CDR1 reads SGDLS; CDR2 reads YYNGEE. The CDR3 runs 15 residues.

V is TRBV6-6 and J is TRBJ2-5, with D uncertain. This CDR3 has 13 residues. Germline lookup yields CDR1 MNHNY and CDR2 SVGAGI (reference sequence). Between the trimmed V and J ends, which lost 5 bases and 0 bases, there was a span of 7 bases. The CDR3 DNA reads as TGTGCCAGCAGTATCCGGTACCAAGAGACCCAGTACTTC. Protein sequence: CASSIRYQETQYF.

In DNA, the CDR3 is TGTGCCAGCAGCGATGGGACGAACTACGAGCAGTACTTC. Translation: CASSDGTNYEQYF. This rearrangement joins TRBV9 to TRBJ2-7; D tentatively fits TRBD1 or TRBD2 (5 bases each). CDR1 is SGDLS, CDR2 YYNGEE, per germline. The CDR3 loop spans 13 amino acids. V shed 3 bases and J shed 3 bases, with 10 bases lying between them.

The chain uses TRBV4-2 and TRBJ2-3; 9 bases map to TRBD2. The V segment lost 1 base and the J segment 3 bases; nucleotides outside the gene matches: 5. CDR3 length: 16 amino acids. Germline V gene data show CDR1 as LGHNA and CDR2 as YNFKEQ. Here the CDR3 reads CASSQVAGVGTDTQYF. CDR3 bases: TGTGCCAGCAGCCAAGTAGCGGGGGTTGGTACAGATACGCAGTATTTT.